This paragraph reports one T cell receptor (beta chain). This record belongs to a study of blood T cell repertoires in COVID-19. The overall study: Acute-phase and convalescent COVID-19 samples originated in the United States, Italy and Spain.

Those enrolled, adults aged roughly 18 to 95 years, came from 24 US areas. Clinical histories supplied by participants themselves formed the basis of cohort assignment. Data came from immunoSEQ multiplex PCR; TCRdb stores just in-frame clones and leaves some out. Here the sample spans approximately 210,000 clones, just over 85% being singletons. Sample: PBMCs or T cells enriched from blood (not recorded which). The clonotype comes from a woman in her fifties or sixties with acute COVID-19.

The DNA of the CDR3 is TGTGCCAGCAGCCAAGTAGCAACTAGCGGGGATAACACCGGGGAGCTGTTTTTT. Amino acid sequence: CASSQVATSGDNTGELFF. V is TRBV3-1 (or the pseudogene TRBV3-2) and J is TRBJ2-2, with 10 positions matching TRBD2. Germline trimming cut 1 base from V and 2 bases from J; bases unmatched to any gene: 7. There are 18 residues in the CDR3. Germline V gene data show CDR1 as LGHDT and CDR2 as YNNKEL (reference sequence).